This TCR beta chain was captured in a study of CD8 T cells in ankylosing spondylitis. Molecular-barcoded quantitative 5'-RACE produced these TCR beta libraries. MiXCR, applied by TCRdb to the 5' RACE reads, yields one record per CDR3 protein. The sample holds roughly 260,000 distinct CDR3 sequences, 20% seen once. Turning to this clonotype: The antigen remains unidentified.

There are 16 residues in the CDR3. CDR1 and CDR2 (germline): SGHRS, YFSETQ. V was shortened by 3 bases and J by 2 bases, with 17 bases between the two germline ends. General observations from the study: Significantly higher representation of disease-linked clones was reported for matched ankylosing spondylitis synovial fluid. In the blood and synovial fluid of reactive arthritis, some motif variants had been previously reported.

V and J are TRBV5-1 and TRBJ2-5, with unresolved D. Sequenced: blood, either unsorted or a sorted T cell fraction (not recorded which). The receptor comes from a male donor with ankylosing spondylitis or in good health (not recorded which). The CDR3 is CASSSIPDTPQETQYF. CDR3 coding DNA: TGCGCCAGCAGCTCCATCCCCGACACACCTCAAGAGACCCAGTACTTC.